The next 26 T cell receptor beta chains were all read from a single sample in a study of blood T cell repertoires in COVID-19. Sequencing used immunoSEQ multiplex PCR; TCRdb keeps in-frame clones, though not all of them. In the table there are 300,000 to 350,000 clones, 85% to 90% of which are singletons. Material for sequencing was peripheral blood. These receptors were obtained from a woman in her 30s with COVID-19, enrolled during active disease.

The chain joins TRBV5-5 to TRBJ1-6; D call uncertain. The CDR3 spans 13 residues. Germline V gene lookup returns CDR1 SGHKS and CDR2 YYEKEE (reference sequence). V was trimmed by 1 base and J by 7 bases, leaving 6 bases between them. In DNA, the CDR3 is TGTGCCAGCAGCTTGTTTCTCAATTCACCCCTCCACTTT. Amino acid sequence: CASSLFLNSPLHF.

The rearrangement joins TRBV7-9 to TRBJ1-1; D uncertain. The CDR3 sequence is 11 residues long. V was cut by 2 bases and J by 6 bases, with 4 bases left in between. Germline V lookup: CDR1 SEHNR, CDR2 FQNEAQ (reference sequence). The CDR3 protein is CASSLTAEAFF. The CDR3 DNA sequence: TGTGCCAGCAGCTTAACTGCTGAAGCTTTCTTT.

This clone was counted a single time. V and J are TRBV19 and TRBJ2-1; 9 bases agree with TRBD2. Trimming cost V 0 bases and J 6 bases; bases outside gene matches: 9. The V gene's germline CDR1 is LNHDA and CDR2 SQIVND (reference sequence). The CDR3 runs 17 residues. This CDR3 reads CASSIDFSTSGPNEQFF. The CDR3 bases are TGTGCCAGTAGTATAGATTTCTCGACTAGCGGCCCCAATGAGCAGTTCTTC.

This clone appeared once. The chain joins TRBV7-9 to TRBJ2-1, with D unresolved. The CDR3 has 14 amino acids. V lost 5 bases to trimming and J lost 5 bases, with 13 bases between them. Germline loops: CDR1 SEHNR, CDR2 FQNEAQ (reference sequence). CDR3 protein: CASSLSQRNNEQFF. CDR3 DNA sequence: TGTGCCAGCAGCCTCTCTCAGCGAAACAATGAGCAGTTCTTC.

The genes are TRBV7-2 and TRBJ2-1; the match to TRBD2 covers 12 bases. V was pared by 1 base and J by 12 bases, with 10 bases of the junction left unmatched. The CDR3 sequence is 16 residues long. CDR1 and CDR2 from the germline V gene are SGHTA and FQGNSA. CDR3 region: CASSLGAGTSGFPQFF. The CDR3 DNA reads as TGTGCCAGCAGCTTAGGGGCCGGGACTAGCGGGTTTCCGCAGTTCTTC.

For the CDR3, the DNA is TGTGCCAGCAGAACAAGGACAGGGGGAACTGAAGCTTTCTTT. This codes for CASRTRTGGTEAFF. J is TRBJ1-1 and V is TRBV2, with 10 positions matching TRBD1. J lost 5 bases, V lost 6 bases, and 6 bases had no gene match. The CDR3 spans 14 residues. Germline values: CDR1 SNHLY, CDR2 FYNNEI.

This clone was seen a few times. The chain uses TRBV11-3 and TRBJ2-3; D may be TRBD2 (5 bases). Germline CDR1 and CDR2: SGHNT and YENEEA. The CDR3 loop spans 15 amino acids. Between the trimmed V and J ends, which lost 5 bases and 6 bases, there was a span of 18 bases. The CDR3 region is CASSAGPGRGDTQYF. In DNA, the CDR3 is TGTGCCAGCAGCGCAGGCCCGGGGAGAGGGGATACGCAGTATTTT. Looking up the rest from reference TRBV11-3 and TRBJ2-3 gives the full variable domain: EAGVVQSPRYKIIEKKQPVAFWCNPISGHNTLYWYLQNLGQGPELLIRYENEEAVDDSQLPKDRFSAERLKGVDSTLKIQPAELGDSAVYLCASSAGPGRGDTQYFGPGTRLTVL.

Only one count was recorded for this clone. The rearrangement links TRBV3-1 (or the pseudogene TRBV3-2) to TRBJ1-5, with 11 bases lining up with TRBD1. This CDR3 is 16 amino acids long. J gave up 4 bases and V 5 bases, and 7 bases lay outside the gene matches. Germline CDR1 is LGHDT and CDR2 is YNNKEL (reference sequence). CDR3 sequence: CASSYGTGGSNQPQHF. The CDR3 bases are TGTGCCAGCAGCTACGGGACAGGGGGGAGTAATCAGCCCCAGCATTTT.

The chain is built from TRBV29-1 and TRBJ1-1; D gene unclear. The CDR3 spans 13 residues. Per the germline V gene, CDR1 is SQVTM and CDR2 is ANQGSEA. Trimming removed 4 bases from V and 0 bases from J, with 9 bases in between. The DNA of the CDR3 is TGCAGCGTTGTACTGACTCTGAACACTGAAGCTTTCTTT. Protein product: CSVVLTLNTEAFF.

The chain combines TRBV25-1 with TRBJ2-7; 9 bases are shared with TRBD2. CDR1 is MGHDK, CDR2 SYGVNS, per germline. J was trimmed by 1 base and V by 2 bases; bases with no gene match: 6. This CDR3 contains 16 residues. This CDR3 is CASSEGRLAGSYEQYF. CDR3 in DNA: TGTGCCAGCAGTGAAGGTAGGCTAGCGGGATCCTACGAGCAGTACTTC.

CDR3 residues: CASSLGGHEQYF. CDR3 sequence (DNA): TGTGCCAGCAGTTTGGGGGGGCACGAGCAGTACTTC. This sequence joins TRBV27 and TRBJ2-7; D may be TRBD2 (7 bases). Trimming took off 3 bases at V and 5 bases at J, with 8 bases between the two ends. There are 12 residues in the CDR3. Germline assignment: CDR1 MNHEY and CDR2 SMNVEV (reference sequence).

The chain's CDR3 is CASSAGDREQFF. In DNA form, the CDR3 reads TGTGCCAGCAGCGCAGGAGACAGGGAGCAGTTCTTC. The rearrangement links TRBV5-6 to TRBJ2-1, with D possibly matching TRBD1 (6 bases). This CDR3 is built from 12 residues. The V gene lost 4 bases and the J gene lost 10 bases, with 12 bases spanning the gap. CDR1 is SGHDT, CDR2 YYEEEE, per germline. The variable domain in full, with the rest retrieved from reference TRBV5-6 and TRBJ2-1, is DAGVTQSPTHLIKTRGQQVTLRCSPKSGHDTVSWYQQALGQGPQFIFQYYEEEERQRGNFPDRFSGHQFPNYSSELNVNALLLGDSALYLCASSAGDREQFFGPGTRLTVL.

This rearrangement joins TRBV20-1 to TRBJ2-7, with TRBD1 identical over 7 bases. From germline, CDR1 is DFQATT and CDR2 SNEGSKA (reference sequence). The ends lost 7 bases at V and 7 bases at J; junction bases unmatched: 7. CDR3 size: 11 residues. The CDR3: CSGNRGGEQYF. The DNA for the CDR3 is TGCAGTGGTAACAGGGGCGGTGAGCAGTACTTC.

The chain carries TRBV28 and TRBJ2-5, with 10 positions matching TRBD1. Germline CDR1 reads MDHEN; CDR2 reads SYDVKM. There are 15 residues in the CDR3. Germline trimming cut 7 bases from V and 3 bases from J; bases unmatched to any gene: 8. CDR3 loop: CASTAPGQGKETQYF. The DNA of the CDR3 is TGTGCCAGCACAGCACCGGGACAGGGGAAAGAGACCCAGTACTTC.

The chain carries TRBV4-1 and TRBJ2-1, with D possibly TRBD2 on 6 matching bases. V lost 0 bases, J lost 7 bases, and 10 bases lay in between. CDR1 is MGHRA, CDR2 YSYEKL, per germline. The CDR3 is 14 residues long. This CDR3 reads CASSQERDENEQFF. CDR3 coding DNA: TGCGCCAGCAGCCAAGAGCGGGATGAGAATGAGCAGTTCTTC.

The V call is TRBV7-8, the J call TRBJ1-3; maybe TRBD1 (6 bases). This CDR3 is built from 13 residues. Looked up from germline, CDR1 is SGHVS and CDR2 is FQNEAQ. V lost 2 bases, J lost 7 bases, and 9 bases lay in between. The DNA of the CDR3 is TGTGCCAGCAGCTTAACAGGGTGGAACACCATATATTTT. Amino acids: CASSLTGWNTIYF.

The genes are TRBV30 and TRBJ1-1, with 7 nucleotides matching TRBD1. Losses at the gene ends were 3 bases for V and 8 bases for J; bases not matched to a gene: 3. The CDR3 is 11 amino acids. The germline V gene encodes CDR1 GTSNPN and CDR2 SVGIG (reference sequence). DNA for the CDR3: TGTGCCTGGAGACAGGGGATAGAAGCTTTCTTT. Its translation is CAWRQGIEAFF.

The rearrangement uses TRBV3-1 (or the pseudogene TRBV3-2) and TRBJ2-1; D call uncertain. The CDR3 runs 13 residues. Between the trimmed V and J ends, which lost 1 base and 6 bases, there was a span of 7 bases. Germline V gene sequence: CDR1 LGHDT, CDR2 YNNKEL (reference sequence). Here the CDR3 reads CASSQVLVNEQFF. The CDR3 nucleotides are TGTGCCAGCAGCCAAGTCCTAGTCAATGAGCAGTTCTTC.

The rearrangement joins TRBV3-1 (or the pseudogene TRBV3-2) to TRBJ2-1; 11 nucleotides agree with TRBD1. Germline-derived CDR1 and CDR2 are LGHDT and YNNKEL (reference sequence). V was pared by 1 base and J by 6 bases, with 8 bases of the junction left unmatched. The CDR3 sequence is 17 residues long. As DNA, the CDR3 is TGTGCCAGCAGCCAAGGTTTAGGGACAGGGGGAGGCAATGAGCAGTTCTTC. Encoded protein: CASSQGLGTGGGNEQFF.

The J gene is TRBJ2-1, the V gene TRBV30, with TRBD2 matching 8 bases. Trimming removed 4 bases from V and 0 bases from J; junction bases left unmatched: 5. CDR3 length equals 15 residues. Germline V gene lookup returns CDR1 GTSNPN and CDR2 SVGIG (reference sequence). The CDR3, as DNA: TGTGCCTGGAAAGAGCGGGGGTACTCCTACAATGAGCAGTTCTTC. Translated, it gives CAWKERGYSYNEQFF.

The chain has TRBV7-9 and TRBJ1-4, with 10 bases identical to TRBD1. This CDR3 has 15 residues. Trimming at V came to 1 base and at J to 7 bases, leaving 3 bases not matched to a gene. Germline CDR1 is SEHNR and CDR2 is FQNEAQ (reference sequence). As DNA, the CDR3 is TGTGCCAGCAGCTTAGGGGACAGGGGTGCTGAAAAACTGTTTTTT. It codes for CASSLGDRGAEKLFF.

This clone was picked up one time. V gene TRBV7-9 combines with J gene TRBJ2-3; weak D call: TRBD1 (6 bases). In germline, CDR1 is SEHNR, CDR2 FQNEAQ (reference sequence). This CDR3 comprises 15 residues. The V end lost 5 bases, the J end lost 2 bases, and 14 bases lay between the germline ends. The CDR3 region is CASSPWTAFTDTQYF. Here the CDR3 DNA reads TGTGCCAGCAGCCCCTGGACAGCCTTCACAGATACGCAGTATTTT.

This clone is a singleton in its sample. The genes are TRBV30 and TRBJ2-7, with 7 bases lining up with TRBD2. The CDR3 contains 13 residues. The V segment lost 2 bases and the J segment 7 bases; nucleotides outside the gene matches: 8. Germline-derived CDR1 and CDR2 are GTSNPN and SVGIG (reference sequence). CDR3 residues: CAWSTLAGREQYF. DNA for the CDR3: TGTGCCTGGAGTACACTGGCCGGGAGGGAGCAGTACTTC.

The chain links TRBV5-1 to TRBJ2-1; D is undetermined. The CDR3 loop spans 15 amino acids. The V and J ends lost 0 bases and 0 bases respectively, with 7 bases between them. Germline CDR1 is SGHRS and CDR2 is YFSETQ. CDR3 sequence: CASSLVGSSYNEQFF. DNA for the CDR3: TGCGCCAGCAGCTTGGTCGGTAGCTCCTACAATGAGCAGTTCTTC.

V is TRBV29-1 and J is TRBJ2-7; 10 bases match TRBD1. This CDR3 has 12 residues. V lost 4 bases, J lost 5 bases, and 2 bases stayed unmatched. Germline V lookup: CDR1 SQVTM, CDR2 ANQGSEA. In DNA, the CDR3 is TGCAGCGTTGCGACAGGGGGCAACGAGCAGTACTTC. As protein: CSVATGGNEQYF.

The V and J genes are TRBV19 and TRBJ2-2, with D hard to call. V was trimmed by 4 bases and J by 0 bases, leaving 12 bases between them. Germline CDR1 LNHDA, CDR2 SQIVND (reference sequence). The length of the CDR3 is 16 residues. The DNA of the CDR3 is TGTGCCAGTAGTAGAAGACATACCGCGAACACCGGGGAGCTGTTTTTT. Protein product: CASSRRHTANTGELFF.